Described below is a single T cell receptor (beta chain) sequence and its context. Its specificity is not known. One end of the junction fails to match germline, which may point to a read error. This CDR3 comprises 12 residues. Germline CDR1 is SGHTA and CDR2 is FQGNSA. 13 Jbeta primers and 60 Vbeta primers were used for the PCR. Sequencing used immunoSEQ multiplex PCR; TCRdb keeps in-frame clones, though not all of them. The sample holds roughly 180,000 clones, approximately 84% seen once. The entry originates in a study of cytomegalovirus exposure and HLA in healthy donors. For the study at large: Counted in an early data release were 85 million or so unique TCRs from HLA-typed donors.

The study's findings and limits: The study put 150 to 200 TCR beta chains on its list as cytomegalovirus-associated. With later analysis, a missense DCLRE1C variant became linked to TCR beta V- and J-gene trimming.

The receptor was isolated from a female donor in good health and CMV-seronegative. The gene calls are TRBV7-2 and TRBJ2-7; 9 bases fit TRBD2. Sequencing was done on a sample of PBMCs. The CDR3 DNA is TGTGCCAGCAGCTTAGAGGTAGCGGGGGTCCTGTTC. Protein: CASSLEVAGVLF. Based on the CDR3 plus reference TRBV7-2 and TRBJ2-7, the full variable domain is GAGVSQSPSNKVTEKGKDVELRCDPISGHTALYWYRQSLGQGLEFLIYFQGNSAPDKSGLPSDRFSAERTGGSVSTLTIQRTQQEDSAVYLCASSLEVAGVLFGPGTRLTVT.